Listed here are 28 T cell receptor beta chains from one sample, sequenced in a study of blood T cell repertoires in COVID-19. TCRdb's copy holds only in-frame clones and misses some; the assay was immunoSEQ multiplex PCR. The sample gives 440,000 or so clones, around nine tenths of which show up once; 1.5% to 1.9% is in the top ten. Sequenced: peripheral blood. The receptors stem from a woman aged 40 to 50 with COVID-19, enrolled during active disease.

V is TRBV5-1 and J is TRBJ1-4; tentatively, D is TRBD1 (5 bases). This CDR3 is 16 amino acids long. V gave up 4 bases and J gave up 1 base, with 14 bases separating them. The germline gives CDR1 SGHRS, CDR2 YFSETQ. The CDR3 sequence is CASSPISGGTNEKLFF. CDR3 in DNA: TGCGCCAGCAGCCCAATATCCGGGGGAACTAATGAAAAACTGTTTTTT.

The rearrangement uses TRBV21-1 and TRBJ1-5; the listed D gene, TRBD1, was not tested against the DNA. TRBV21-1 is given as a pseudogene. The CDR3 extends over 21 amino acids. The CDR3: CASSKEAAGGEPKGSNQPQHF. CDR3 DNA sequence: TGTGCCAGCAGCAAAGAGGCGGCAGGGGGCGAACCAAAGGGGAGCAATCAGCCCCAGCATTTT.

The chain combines TRBV5-1 with TRBJ1-3, with 8 bases aligning to TRBD1. The V segment lost 3 bases and the J segment 3 bases; nucleotides outside the gene matches: 14. Germline V gene data show CDR1 as SGHRS and CDR2 as YFSETQ. The CDR3 length is 18 residues. DNA for the CDR3: TGCGCCAGCAGCTCACGTCTCTTGACAGGGGAAAATGGAAACACCATATATTTT. Its translation: CASSSRLLTGENGNTIYF.

The genes are TRBV6-2 or TRBV6-3 and TRBJ2-5; D might be TRBD2 (5 bases). Germline values: CDR1 MNHEY, CDR2 SVGEGT. V gave up 2 bases and J gave up 2 bases, with 12 bases separating them. The CDR3 is made up of 15 amino acids. This CDR3 reads CASSYVGGPQETQYF. CDR3 in DNA: TGTGCCAGCAGTTACGTTGGAGGACCACAAGAGACCCAGTACTTC.

The genes are TRBV7-9 and TRBJ2-7, with 8 nucleotides matching TRBD1. The CDR3 length is 15 residues. Germline values: CDR1 SEHNR, CDR2 FQNEAQ (reference sequence). Trimming cost V 5 bases and J 2 bases; bases outside gene matches: 8. The CDR3 DNA follows: TGTGCCAGCAGCACCGGGACAGGTTATGCCTACGAGCAGTACTTC. This translates into CASSTGTGYAYEQYF. Using reference TRBV7-9 and TRBJ2-7 for the parts outside the CDR3, the full variable domain is DTGVSQNPRHKITKRGQNVTFRCDPISEHNRLYWYRQTLGQGPEFLTYFQNEAQLEKSRLLSDRFSAERPKGSFSTLEIQRTEQGDSAMYLCASSTGTGYAYEQYFGPGTRLTVT.

J is TRBJ1-3 and V is TRBV13, with D uncertain. Germline-derived CDR1 and CDR2 are PRHDT and FYEKMQ (reference sequence). The V end was cut by 2 bases, the J end by 4 bases, with 12 bases between. The CDR3 is made up of 15 amino acids. CDR3 nucleotide sequence: TGTGCCAGCAGCTTATCAAGGGCGGGGGGAAACACCATATATTTT. Residues: CASSLSRAGGNTIYF.

The chain employs TRBV7-9 and TRBJ1-3; D unclear. V was cut by 6 bases and J by 0 bases, with 12 bases left in between. Germline CDR1 and CDR2: SEHNR and FQNEAQ (reference sequence). The CDR3 loop spans 15 amino acids. DNA of the CDR3: TGTGCCAGCAGGTCGGACGGGAGCTCTGGAAACACCATATATTTT. Translating it yields CASRSDGSSGNTIYF.

V gene TRBV5-6 combines with J gene TRBJ2-3; 8 bases fit TRBD1. The CDR3 extends over 14 amino acids. Per germline, CDR1 SGHDT and CDR2 YYEEEE. J lost 3 bases, V lost 2 bases, and 2 bases had no gene match. The CDR3 sequence is CASSFGQGTDTQYF. The CDR3 bases are TGTGCCAGCAGCTTCGGACAGGGAACAGATACGCAGTATTTT.

This chain uses TRBV28 with TRBJ1-5, with 9 bases matching TRBD1. From germline, CDR1 is MDHEN and CDR2 SYDVKM. V shed 5 bases, J shed 7 bases, and the junction held 3 bases outside the gene matches. CDR3 length: 13 residues. The CDR3 protein is CASSGDRVQPQHF. As DNA, the CDR3 is TGTGCCAGCAGTGGGGACAGGGTGCAGCCCCAGCATTTT.

The chain employs TRBV11-1 and TRBJ2-7, with D maybe TRBD1 (7 bases). This CDR3 is 16 amino acids long. Germline assignment: CDR1 SGHAT and CDR2 FQDESV (reference sequence). Trimming left V 5 bases short and J 1 base short, with 18 bases between. As DNA, the CDR3 is TGTGCCAGCAGCGAAGAGGTGACAGGGAGGTCCTACGAGCAGTACTTC. It encodes CASSEEVTGRSYEQYF. The variable domain in full, with the rest retrieved from reference TRBV11-1 and TRBJ2-7, is EAEVAQSPRYKITEKSQAVAFWCDPISGHATLYWYRQILGQGPELLVQFQDESVVDDSQLPKDRFSAERLKGVDSTLKIQPAELGDSAMYLCASSEEVTGRSYEQYFGPGTRLTVT.

V gene TRBV11-3 combines with J gene TRBJ2-1; no definite D call. In germline, CDR1 is SGHNT, CDR2 YENEEA. Trimming took 5 bases from V and 3 from J, leaving 14 bases between them. This CDR3 has 15 residues. The CDR3 protein is CASSQSQVHYNEQFF. DNA for the CDR3: TGTGCCAGCAGCCAATCGCAGGTCCACTACAATGAGCAGTTCTTC.

The chain uses TRBV27 and TRBJ1-5; no definite D call. The CDR3 contains 14 residues. The V end was cut by 5 bases, the J end by 3 bases, with 11 bases between. CDR1 is MNHEY, CDR2 SMNVEV, per germline (reference sequence). The CDR3 sequence is CASSGTRDNQPQHF. The DNA of the CDR3 is TGTGCCAGCAGTGGCACCCGGGACAATCAGCCCCAGCATTTT.

CDR3 amino acids: CASSIAGTEAFF. CDR3 DNA sequence: TGTGCCAGTAGTATAGCGGGCACTGAAGCTTTCTTT. The chain links TRBV19 to TRBJ1-1; unclear D gene. The germline CDR1 and CDR2 sequences are LNHDA and SQIVND (reference sequence). V was cut by 1 base and J by 4 bases, with 4 bases left in between. This CDR3 contains 12 residues.

V is TRBV27 and J is TRBJ1-4; no definite D call. Germline CDR1 and CDR2: MNHEY and SMNVEV (reference sequence). The CDR3 totals 14 residues. V was cut by 6 bases and J by 0 bases, with 8 bases left in between. This CDR3 reads CASRLVATNEKLFF. CDR3 nucleotides: TGTGCCAGCAGACTCGTAGCAACTAATGAAAAACTGTTTTTT.

The count of this clone is one. Other DNA sequences in this sample translate to the same CDR3. J is TRBJ2-7 and V is TRBV7-9; D gene ambiguous. Germline V gene lookup returns CDR1 SEHNR and CDR2 FQNEAQ (reference sequence). The CDR3 loop spans 13 amino acids. V lost 4 bases and J lost 3, with 10 bases in between. Here the CDR3 reads CASSSARGYEQYF. CDR3 coding DNA: TGTGCCAGCAGCTCGGCCCGAGGCTACGAGCAGTACTTC.

This chain connects TRBV28 to TRBJ1-5; no clear D gene. This CDR3 spans 15 amino acids. Germline V gene lookup returns CDR1 MDHEN and CDR2 SYDVKM. Trimming left V 5 bases short and J 2 bases short, with 13 bases between. CDR3 DNA sequence: TGTGCCAGCAGTCTCCGAGGGTTGGGCAATCAGCCCCAGCATTTT. Protein: CASSLRGLGNQPQHF.

V and J are TRBV7-9 and TRBJ1-2; D is unresolved. Between the trimmed V and J ends, which lost 11 bases and 2 bases, there was a span of 12 bases. This CDR3 spans 12 amino acids. The V gene's germline CDR1 is SEHNR and CDR2 FQNEAQ (reference sequence). The CDR3 protein is CAARGVNYGYTF. The DNA of the CDR3 is TGTGCCGCCCGCGGGGTGAACTATGGCTACACCTTC.

In this sample, this clone turned up once. The rearrangement uses TRBV6-5 and TRBJ2-5, with D possibly TRBD2 on 6 matching bases. Germline CDR1 reads MNHEY; CDR2 reads SVGAGI. The CDR3 covers 15 residues. Trimming shortened V by 4 bases and J by 3 bases, and 15 bases separated the two germline ends. As DNA, the CDR3 is TGTGCCAGCAGTTCTTCCGGGGCGGGAAAAGAGACCCAGTACTTC. Its translation is CASSSSGAGKETQYF.

This rearrangement joins TRBV6-5 to TRBJ1-4; D unclear. The germline V gene has CDR1 MNHEY and CDR2 SVGAGI. This CDR3 has 14 amino acids. V lost 6 bases and J lost 7, with 15 bases in between. CDR3 nucleotide sequence: TGTGCCAGCAGGGTGACCTCAAGAGGTGAAAAACTGTTTTTT. This sequence encodes CASRVTSRGEKLFF.

V is TRBV24-1 and J is TRBJ1-1; TRBD1 might be the D (6 bases). This CDR3 spans 15 amino acids. V shed 7 bases and J shed 7 bases, with 21 bases lying between them. Germline CDR1 reads KGHDR; CDR2 reads SFDVKD. The CDR3 loop reads CATRPGTTGWDEAFF. CDR3 sequence (DNA): TGTGCCACCAGACCGGGGACAACAGGCTGGGATGAAGCTTTCTTT.

The rearrangement uses TRBV18 and TRBJ1-5; no reliable D call. The germline V gene encodes CDR1 KGHSH and CDR2 LQKENI. Trimming left V 4 bases short and J 4 bases short, with 11 bases between. The CDR3 runs 14 residues. The CDR3 sequence is CASSLSAGNQPQHF. CDR3 in DNA: TGTGCCAGCTCACTATCAGCCGGGAATCAGCCCCAGCATTTT.

The chain is built from TRBV10-3 and TRBJ2-4, with D possibly matching TRBD1 (5 bases). V lost 0 bases to trimming and J lost 10 bases, with 16 bases between them. The CDR3 extends over 15 amino acids. CDR1 is ENHRY, CDR2 SYGVKD, per germline. The CDR3 loop is CAISESNRLRAIQYF. The CDR3 region has the DNA TGTGCCATCAGTGAGTCGAATAGGCTCAGGGCGATTCAGTACTTC.

V and J are TRBV2 and TRBJ2-5, with D possibly TRBD2 on 6 matching bases. Deletions cut 6 bases from V and 5 bases from J, with 10 bases between. The CDR3 has 12 amino acids. The germline V gene has CDR1 SNHLY and CDR2 FYNNEI. The CDR3 spells CASSGLAETQYF. CDR3 in DNA: TGTGCCAGCAGCGGTCTAGCGGAGACCCAGTACTTC.

This CDR3 is CASSMYSNPLTGELFF. The CDR3 region has the DNA TGTGCCAGTAGTATGTACAGCAACCCGCTCACCGGGGAGCTGTTTTTT. This sequence joins TRBV19 and TRBJ2-2; D not resolved. The CDR3 extends over 16 amino acids. Germline V gene sequence: CDR1 LNHDA, CDR2 SQIVND (reference sequence). With 3 bases removed from V and 4 bases from J, the gap between germline ends came to 15 bases.

The J gene is TRBJ2-3, the V gene TRBV6-4; D uncertain. The germline V and J ends were trimmed by 6 bases and 1 base, with 20 bases remaining between them. The CDR3 has 17 amino acids. In germline, CDR1 is MRHNA, CDR2 SNTAGT. CDR3 region: CASSSTGLNPRTDTQYF. The CDR3 nucleotides are TGTGCCAGCAGCAGCACGGGTCTCAACCCTCGCACAGATACGCAGTATTTT.

The chain combines TRBV7-3 with TRBJ2-2; 10 bases line up with TRBD1. The ends lost 4 bases at V and 4 bases at J; junction bases unmatched: 6. The CDR3 sequence is 16 residues long. Germline V gene sequence: CDR1 SGHTA, CDR2 FQGTGA. CDR3 DNA: TGTGCCAGCAGCTCCGGGACAGGGGCCCTCACCGGGGAGCTGTTTTTT. Its protein is CASSSGTGALTGELFF.

CDR3 protein: CASSLSGQGIYEQYF. Written as DNA, the CDR3 is TGTGCCAGCAGCTTGTCCGGACAGGGGATATACGAGCAGTACTTC. The chain uses TRBV5-4 and TRBJ2-7, with TRBD1 matching 9 bases. V dropped 1 base and J dropped 4; count of bases not matched to a gene: 6. CDR1 is SGHNT, CDR2 YYREEE, per germline (reference sequence). The CDR3 consists of 15 residues. Full variable domain (missing parts from reference TRBV5-4 and TRBJ2-7): ETGVTQSPTHLIKTRGQQVTLRCSSQSGHNTVSWYQQALGQGPQFIFQYYREEENGRGNFPPRFSGLQFPNYSSELNVNALELDDSALYLCASSLSGQGIYEQYFGPGTRLTVT.

CDR3 nucleotides: TGTGCCAGCAGCCGGGGGAGTGGAGGCTACACCTTC. As protein: CASSRGSGGYTF. The chain uses TRBV6-5 and TRBJ1-2; D may be TRBD1 (5 bases). Per the germline V gene, CDR1 is MNHEY and CDR2 is SVGAGI. Trimming took 6 bases from V and 8 from J, leaving 13 bases between them. CDR3 size: 12 residues.